The T cell receptor (beta chain) under discussion was sequenced for a study of read filtering for tumor transcriptome and immune sequencing (TCRdb year 2020). Broadly, across the study: The cohort was composed of some 16 male and 11 to 15 female patients, with a mean age of approximately 70 years and an age range of about 40 to 90. Under revised international staging, roughly 8 patients fell into R-ISS I, more than 15 into R-ISS II and roughly 7 into R-ISS III. Whole-transcriptome libraries were prepared with the TruSeq RNA Access Library Prep Kit after DNase treatment. One main goal was a read-filtering strategy for immune repertoire data, in particular deciding whether clonotypes backed by only one read should be removed. TCR-region mapped reads per sample ranged from about 3.5 to 10.27 million with IR-seq versus only roughly 75 to 1273 with RNA-seq. Using the same bone marrow samples, the study ran both targeted immune repertoire sequencing and bulk whole-transcriptome sequencing and then compared the TCR repertoires from each method.

Bone marrow was sampled from every patient at the time of active disease. Ficoll-Hypaque density gradient centrifugation was used to isolate the bone marrow mononuclear cells. Myeloma plasma cells were removed and CD138-negative cells were obtained by negative selection following labeling with CD138 magnetic microbeads on a MACS separator. Flow cytometry with CD138 antibodies on an Attune NxT was used to check how pure the isolated cells were. TRIzol reagent was used to extract total RNA, which was then quantified with a NanoDrop spectrophotometer. For each patient, the CD138-negative bone marrow sample underwent paired RNA-seq and IR-seq. Ten or more counts support this clonotype. Its binding antigen is unknown. Base qualities are not at hand, and no much larger clone is one base apart. Starting from 400 ng RNA, TCR libraries were constructed with the Immunoverse kit using molecular barcoded adaptors that cover the alpha/delta and beta/gamma chains. The same RNA used for transcriptome sequencing was used for TCR library preparation. An Illumina HiSeq 4000 with 2 x 150 cycles was used to sequence the TCR libraries. The authors' pipeline ran thus. Using MiXCR, which included quality filtering and error correction, TCR reads were aligned to human V, D, J and C references and then assembled into CDR3 clonotypes. Clonotype counts and gene usage diversity were analyzed with the tcR package in R. For inspection of raw mapping reads, RNA-seq reads were mapped by STAR aligner version 2.5.3a onto GRCh37 of the human genome. To test how sequencing depth affects detected clonotypes, IR-seq fastq files were randomly downsampled with Seqtk 1.3. TCRdb reran the public reads through fastp at Q25 and MiXCR, keeping productive beta chains. Each CDR3 protein appears once, grouped with its most common genes and DNA. TCRdb, not the authors, supplied the V and J calls. Recorded for this sample are roughly 130,000 distinct CDR3 sequences; approximately 13% of them occurred a single time. 9.5% to 11% of the sample comes from the top ten.

Counted from cysteine to phenylalanine, this CDR3 has 14 amino acids. Just CDR3 DNA is preserved here, 42 bases in frame from base 1. Trimmed from V: 7 bases; trimmed from J: 6 bases; junction bases lacking a gene match: 11. CDR1 MNHNS and CDR2 SASEGT are derived from the germline V gene. The paper as a whole reports these results and caveats: Single-read clonotypes made up around 82% of clonotypes but only roughly 3.5% of total reads in IR-seq, compared with approximately 70% of clonotypes and roughly 45% of reads in RNA-seq. Compared with RNA-seq, IR-seq captured clonotypes at much greater depth and more reliably, and a smaller IR-seq throughput was enough to identify most of the shared clonotypes. Removing single-read clonotypes increased the correlation between IR-seq and RNA-seq shared clonotype proportions. Rather than purified T cells, the sorted CD138-negative fraction was a mixed bone marrow immune population.

The rearranged chain carries TRBV6-1 and TRBJ2-7, and 8 bases in between align with TRBD1. This TCR was recovered from a donor at least 40 years old with multiple myeloma. Sequences were obtained from a population of CD138-negative cells sorted from bone marrow. The cell subset or site label on this specimen signifies: bone marrow mononuclear cells depleted of CD138+ plasma/myeloma cells by negative magnetic selection. The CDR3 protein is CASTEVQGGAEQYF. The base sequence is TGTGCCAGCACCGAGGTACAGGGGGGAGCCGAGCAGTACTTC.